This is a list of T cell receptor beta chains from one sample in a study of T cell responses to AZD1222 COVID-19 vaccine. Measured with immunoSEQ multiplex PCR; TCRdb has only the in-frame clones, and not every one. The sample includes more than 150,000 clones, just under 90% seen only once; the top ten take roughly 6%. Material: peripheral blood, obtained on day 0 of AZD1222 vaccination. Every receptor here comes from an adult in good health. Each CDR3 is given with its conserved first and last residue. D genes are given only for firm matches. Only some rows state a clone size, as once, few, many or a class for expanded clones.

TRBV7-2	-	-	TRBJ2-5	CASSPGEGQKLQETQYF	TGTGCCAGCAGCCCAGGGGAGGGACAGAAGTTACAAGAGACCCAGTACTTC
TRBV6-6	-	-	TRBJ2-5	CASSLSGTQYF	TGTGCCAGCAGCTTAAGTGGGACCCAGTACTTC
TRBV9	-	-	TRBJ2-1	CASSVGYNEQFF	TGTGCCAGCAGCGTAGGCTACAATGAGCAGTTCTTC
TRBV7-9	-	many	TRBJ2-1	CASSLVSGTTYNEQFF	TGTGCCAGCAGCTTAGTCTCCGGGACAACGTACAATGAGCAGTTCTTC
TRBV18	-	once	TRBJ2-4	CASSPPRGTGEAKNIQYF	TGTGCCAGCTCACCACCAAGGGGGACGGGGGAAGCCAAAAACATTCAGTACTTC
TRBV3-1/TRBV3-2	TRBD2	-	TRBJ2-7	CASSQGLAGENYEQYF	TGTGCCAGCAGCCAAGGGCTAGCGGGAGAGAACTACGAGCAGTACTTC
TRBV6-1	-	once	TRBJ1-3	CASSETELTGNTIYF	TGTGCCAGCAGTGAAACAGAGTTGACTGGAAACACCATATATTTT
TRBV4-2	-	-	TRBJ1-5	CASSQEQQNQPQHF	TGTGCCAGCAGCCAAGAGCAACAGAATCAGCCCCAGCATTTT
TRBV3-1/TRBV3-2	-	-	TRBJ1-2	CASSQAPQGIFYGYTF	TGTGCCAGCAGCCAAGCCCCCCAGGGTATATTCTATGGCTACACCTTC
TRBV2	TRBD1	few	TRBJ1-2	CARDREWGGYTF	TGTGCCAGAGACAGGGAATGGGGTGGCTACACCTTC
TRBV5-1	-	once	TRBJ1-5	CASSLDGFNQPQHF	TGCGCCAGCAGCTTGGACGGTTTCAATCAGCCCCAGCATTTT
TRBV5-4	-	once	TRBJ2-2	CASSLGRNTGELFF	TGTGCCAGCAGCTTGGGACGGAACACCGGGGAGCTGTTTTTT
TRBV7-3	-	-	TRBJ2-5	CASSRGGQETQYF	TGTGCCAGCAGCCGAGGGGGGCAGGAGACCCAGTACTTC
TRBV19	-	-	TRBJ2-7	CASSTTHRVPYEQYF	TGTGCCAGTAGTACAACTCACAGGGTCCCCTACGAGCAGTACTTC
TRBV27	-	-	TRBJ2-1	CASSPLSSGPHNEQFF	TGTGCCAGCAGCCCCCTCTCGTCAGGGCCGCACAATGAGCAGTTCTTC
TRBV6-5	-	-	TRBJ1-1	CASSYFPRGKTEAFF	TGTGCCAGCAGTTACTTTCCCCGGGGGAAAACTGAAGCTTTCTTT
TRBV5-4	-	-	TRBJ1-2	CASSIPPPGFYGYTF	TGTGCCAGCAGTATCCCCCCACCGGGATTCTATGGCTACACCTTC
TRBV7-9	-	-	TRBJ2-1	CASSLDTNYNEQFF	TGTGCCAGCAGCTTAGACACCAACTACAATGAGCAGTTCTTC
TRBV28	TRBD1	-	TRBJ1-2	CASSSGQVAGFGYTF	TGTGCCAGCAGTTCCGGACAGGTTGCCGGGTTTGGCTACACCTTC
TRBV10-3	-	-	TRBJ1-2	CAISEFAGSGYGYTF	TGTGCCATCAGTGAGTTTGCAGGGTCTGGCTATGGCTACACCTTC